Shown below are 10 T cell receptor beta chains from a single sample sequenced in a study of CXCR3-negative and CXCR3-positive naive CD8 T cells. Study results and caveats: CXCR3-negative naive cells had less hydrophobic TRB CDR3s than did CXCR3-positive naive cells.

UMI-labeled TRB cDNA libraries were prepared by 5' RACE. TCRdb processed the 5' RACE reads again and assigns one entry to each CDR3 protein, with no DNA. This table holds tens of thousands of distinct CDR3 sequences. No antigen has been assigned to these receptors. Input material: naive CXCR3+ CD8+ T cells from blood. Subset given: CD45RO-CCR7+CD27+CD95- naive CD8+ T cells expressing CXCR3 (TNR3+). All receptors derive from a human donor in good health. Some clones in this sample may be carry-over from other donors' samples.

This chain links TRBV30 with TRBJ2-7; TCRdb designates TRBD2, a call that cannot be tested without DNA. Germline CDR1 reads GTSNPN; CDR2 reads SVGIG (reference sequence). This CDR3 comprises 15 residues. The CDR3 is CACLSSGTATYEQYF.

V gene TRBV28 combines with J gene TRBJ2-7; TCRdb reports TRBD2, a call that lacks DNA to check it against. The CDR3 spans 16 residues. Germline loops: CDR1 MDHEN, CDR2 SYDVKM. This CDR3 reads CASSPGLGDLVYEQYF.

The chain links TRBV4-1 to TRBJ1-3. The CDR3 is 16 residues long. Germline CDR1 reads MGHRA; CDR2 reads YSYEKL. The CDR3 loop is CASNGGVGLSGNTIYF.

This chain connects TRBV28 to TRBJ2-5; the D gene TCRdb calls, TRBD1, cannot be checked with no DNA. The length of the CDR3 is 13 residues. The germline V gene has CDR1 MDHEN and CDR2 SYDVKM. This CDR3 is CASSPQGGETQYF.

CDR3 in amino acids: CASSTGQGGGEEKLFF. V is TRBV5-1 and J is TRBJ1-4; TCRdb proposes TRBD1, but this gene call is untestable without DNA. Germline V gene data show CDR1 as SGHRS and CDR2 as YFSETQ. This CDR3 spans 16 amino acids.

The CDR3 spells CASSYPPAADENTEAFF. The chain links TRBV13 to TRBJ1-1; the D call of TRBD1 rests on TCRdb alone, since no DNA is present to check it. This CDR3 comprises 17 residues. Per germline, CDR1 PRHDT and CDR2 FYEKMQ (reference sequence).

V gene TRBV29-1 combines with J gene TRBJ1-1; TCRdb selects TRBD1, and the lack of DNA leaves this call unchecked. This CDR3 is built from 14 residues. Germline values: CDR1 SQVTM, CDR2 ANQGSEA. CDR3 sequence: CSVEFGQENTEAFF.

J is TRBJ1-2 and V is TRBV27; the D call from TCRdb, TRBD1, cannot be confirmed without DNA. Looked up from germline, CDR1 is MNHEY and CDR2 is SMNVEV (reference sequence). This CDR3 is 13 amino acids long. CDR3 region: CASSPRDIYGYTF.

V is TRBV20-1 and J is TRBJ2-2; TCRdb selects TRBD1, and the lack of DNA leaves this call unchecked. The germline gives CDR1 DFQATT, CDR2 SNEGSKA (reference sequence). This CDR3 has 16 residues. The CDR3 loop reads CSARHWTASLPGELFF.

The V call is TRBV7-2, the J call TRBJ2-3; TCRdb lists TRBD1, though no DNA is available to test this call. The CDR3 consists of 15 residues. Germline CDR1 is SGHTA and CDR2 is FQGNSA. This chain's CDR3 is CASSLGTGPPHTQYF.